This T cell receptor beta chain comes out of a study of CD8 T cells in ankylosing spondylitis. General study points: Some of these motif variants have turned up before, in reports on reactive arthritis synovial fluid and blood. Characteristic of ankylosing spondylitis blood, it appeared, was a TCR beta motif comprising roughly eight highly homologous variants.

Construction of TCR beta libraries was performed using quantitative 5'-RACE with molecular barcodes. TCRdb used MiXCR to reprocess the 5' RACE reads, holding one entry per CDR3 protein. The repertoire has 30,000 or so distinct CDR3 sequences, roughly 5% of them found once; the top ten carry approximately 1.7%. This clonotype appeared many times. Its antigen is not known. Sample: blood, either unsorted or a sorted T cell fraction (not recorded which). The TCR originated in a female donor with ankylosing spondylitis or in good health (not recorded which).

CDR3 in DNA: TGTGCCAGCAGGGGTGACTATGGCTACACCTTC. Translated: CASRGDYGYTF. The V call is TRBV9, the J call TRBJ1-2; D call uncertain. CDR3 length equals 11 residues. Between the trimmed V and J ends, which lost 5 bases and 3 bases, there was a span of 5 bases. CDR1 is SGDLS, CDR2 YYNGEE, per germline.